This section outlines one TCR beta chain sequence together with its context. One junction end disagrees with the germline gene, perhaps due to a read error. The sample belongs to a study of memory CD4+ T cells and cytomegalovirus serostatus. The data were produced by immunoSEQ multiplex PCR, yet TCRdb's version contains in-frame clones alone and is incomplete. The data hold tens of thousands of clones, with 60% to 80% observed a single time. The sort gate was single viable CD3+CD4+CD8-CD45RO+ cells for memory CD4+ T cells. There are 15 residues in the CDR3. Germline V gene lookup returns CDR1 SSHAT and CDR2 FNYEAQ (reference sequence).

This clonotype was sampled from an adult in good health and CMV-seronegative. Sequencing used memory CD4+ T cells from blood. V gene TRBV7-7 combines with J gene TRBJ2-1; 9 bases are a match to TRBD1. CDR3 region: CASSSLGQGGNEQFF. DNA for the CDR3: TGTGCTAGCAGCTCTTTGGGACAGGGTGGGAATGAGCAGTTCTTC.